Listed below are T cell receptor beta chains from one sample, sequenced in a study of blood T cell repertoires in COVID-19. Libraries were prepared by immunoSEQ multiplex PCR; TCRdb keeps only in-frame clonotypes and omits some of them. The repertoire holds 210,000 or so clones, with 75% to 90% as singletons. Sequencing was done on a sample of peripheral blood. The receptors were sampled from a human donor in a cohort sampled during active COVID-19. The CDR3 runs from the conserved cysteine through the conserved F or W. D genes are given only for firm matches. Rows may omit the clone size; those that give it use once, few, many or a size class.

clone_size	v_call	d_call	j_call	cdr3_nt	cdr3_aa
-	TRBV11-2	TRBD1	TRBJ1-2	TGTGCCAGCAGCTTAGATCGGGGTCAGGGGGACTATGGCTACACCTTC	CASSLDRGQGDYGYTF
few	TRBV7-8	TRBD1	TRBJ2-3	TGTGCCAGCAGCCCGAAAGGGGGCCCCACAGATACGCAGTATTTT	CASSPKGGPTDTQYF
-	TRBV10-2	TRBD2	TRBJ2-1	TGCGCCAGCAGTCCTAGCGGGATATACAATGAGCAGTTCTTC	CASSPSGIYNEQFF
-	TRBV5-1	TRBD1	TRBJ2-7	TGCGCCAGCAGCTCAGGACAGGGAAGCAATAGTTACGAGCAGTACTTC	CASSSGQGSNSYEQYF
-	TRBV6-4	-	TRBJ2-7	TGTGCCAGCAGACCCGACAGGTTCTACGAGCAGTACTTC	CASRPDRFYEQYF
-	TRBV7-2	-	TRBJ2-1	TGTGCCAGCAGCTTAACCGGCAATGAGCAGTTCTTC	CASSLTGNEQFF
-	TRBV19	-	TRBJ2-6	TGTGCCAGTAGTGAGTCCGGATCCTTGGGCCCTGGGGCCAACGTCCTGACTTTC	CASSESGSLGPGANVLTF
-	TRBV28	TRBD1	TRBJ1-2	TGTGCCAGCAGTGACCGGAGGGGACAGGGGGCCGGGGGCTACACCTTC	CASSDRRGQGAGGYTF
-	TRBV27	-	TRBJ1-2	TGTGCCAGCAGTGTAGGCAGGGGTGGCTATGGCTACACCTTC	CASSVGRGGYGYTF
-	TRBV30	-	TRBJ2-2	TGTGCCTGGAAAGCGGACAACACCGGGGAGCTGTTTTTT	CAWKADNTGELFF
few	TRBV5-8	TRBD2	TRBJ2-3	TGTGCCAGCAGCTTACTAGCGGTCGCGCAGTATTTT	CASSLLAVAQYF